This T cell receptor beta chain was identified in a study of control samples from healthy donors and cancer patients. Only in-frame clones appear in the TCRdb table, and some are missing; sequencing was by immunoSEQ multiplex PCR. The repertoire consists of tens of thousands of clones, with 91% occurring once and the leading ten covering around 16%. The sequence came from a man aged 25-45 years in good health. Material: blood.

CDR3 residues: CATSDLGGETQYF. The CDR3 DNA reads as TGTGCCACCAGTGATTTAGGGGGGGAGACCCAGTACTTC. The V gene is TRBV24-1, the J gene TRBJ2-5, with D tentatively TRBD1 or TRBD2 (6 bases each). Per germline, CDR1 KGHDR and CDR2 SFDVKD. The CDR3 loop spans 13 amino acids. Trimming removed 1 base at V and 5 bases at J, with 7 bases between.